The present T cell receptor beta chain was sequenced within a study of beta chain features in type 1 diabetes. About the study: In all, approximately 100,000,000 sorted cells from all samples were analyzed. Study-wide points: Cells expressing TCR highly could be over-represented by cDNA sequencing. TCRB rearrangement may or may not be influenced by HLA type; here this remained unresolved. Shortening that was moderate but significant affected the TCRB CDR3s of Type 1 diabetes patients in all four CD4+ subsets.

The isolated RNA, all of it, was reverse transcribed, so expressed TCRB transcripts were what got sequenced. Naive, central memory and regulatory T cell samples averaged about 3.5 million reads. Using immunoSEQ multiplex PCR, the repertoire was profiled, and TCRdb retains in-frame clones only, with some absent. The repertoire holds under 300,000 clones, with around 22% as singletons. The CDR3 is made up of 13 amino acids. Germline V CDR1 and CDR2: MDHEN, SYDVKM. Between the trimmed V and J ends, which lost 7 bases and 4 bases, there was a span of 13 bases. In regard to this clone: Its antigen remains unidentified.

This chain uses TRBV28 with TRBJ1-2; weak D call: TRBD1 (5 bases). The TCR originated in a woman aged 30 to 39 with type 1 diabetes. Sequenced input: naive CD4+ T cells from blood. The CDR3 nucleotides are TGTGCCAGCACACCAAAGGGGCCCTATGGCTACACCTTC. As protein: CASTPKGPYGYTF.